This TCR beta chain was sequenced during a study of blood T cells in healthy people across ages. Points from the study as a whole: A roughly linear age-dependent decrease characterized TCR beta diversity per million T cells.

This clonotype has only a few counts. Its antigen is undetermined. Using a J-beta primer mix together with a sample-barcoded 5' primer, a second PCR was run for about 6 to 11 cycles. TCRdb re-derived calls from the 5' RACE reads in MiXCR, one entry per CDR3 protein. The sample has 800,000 to 950,000 distinct CDR3 sequences, 35% to 40% seen once. The CDR3 consists of 15 residues. The V gene's germline CDR1 is MNHEY and CDR2 SMNVEV (reference sequence). V gave up 1 base and J gave up 2 bases, with 10 bases separating them. Material: blood. The TCR sequence derives from a man younger than 30 in good health. The chain is built from TRBV27 and TRBJ2-3, with D perhaps matching TRBD2 (5 bases). Written as DNA, the CDR3 is TGTGCCAGCAGTTTATATCTCGGGGACACAGATACGCAGTATTTT. This encodes CASSLYLGDTDTQYF.